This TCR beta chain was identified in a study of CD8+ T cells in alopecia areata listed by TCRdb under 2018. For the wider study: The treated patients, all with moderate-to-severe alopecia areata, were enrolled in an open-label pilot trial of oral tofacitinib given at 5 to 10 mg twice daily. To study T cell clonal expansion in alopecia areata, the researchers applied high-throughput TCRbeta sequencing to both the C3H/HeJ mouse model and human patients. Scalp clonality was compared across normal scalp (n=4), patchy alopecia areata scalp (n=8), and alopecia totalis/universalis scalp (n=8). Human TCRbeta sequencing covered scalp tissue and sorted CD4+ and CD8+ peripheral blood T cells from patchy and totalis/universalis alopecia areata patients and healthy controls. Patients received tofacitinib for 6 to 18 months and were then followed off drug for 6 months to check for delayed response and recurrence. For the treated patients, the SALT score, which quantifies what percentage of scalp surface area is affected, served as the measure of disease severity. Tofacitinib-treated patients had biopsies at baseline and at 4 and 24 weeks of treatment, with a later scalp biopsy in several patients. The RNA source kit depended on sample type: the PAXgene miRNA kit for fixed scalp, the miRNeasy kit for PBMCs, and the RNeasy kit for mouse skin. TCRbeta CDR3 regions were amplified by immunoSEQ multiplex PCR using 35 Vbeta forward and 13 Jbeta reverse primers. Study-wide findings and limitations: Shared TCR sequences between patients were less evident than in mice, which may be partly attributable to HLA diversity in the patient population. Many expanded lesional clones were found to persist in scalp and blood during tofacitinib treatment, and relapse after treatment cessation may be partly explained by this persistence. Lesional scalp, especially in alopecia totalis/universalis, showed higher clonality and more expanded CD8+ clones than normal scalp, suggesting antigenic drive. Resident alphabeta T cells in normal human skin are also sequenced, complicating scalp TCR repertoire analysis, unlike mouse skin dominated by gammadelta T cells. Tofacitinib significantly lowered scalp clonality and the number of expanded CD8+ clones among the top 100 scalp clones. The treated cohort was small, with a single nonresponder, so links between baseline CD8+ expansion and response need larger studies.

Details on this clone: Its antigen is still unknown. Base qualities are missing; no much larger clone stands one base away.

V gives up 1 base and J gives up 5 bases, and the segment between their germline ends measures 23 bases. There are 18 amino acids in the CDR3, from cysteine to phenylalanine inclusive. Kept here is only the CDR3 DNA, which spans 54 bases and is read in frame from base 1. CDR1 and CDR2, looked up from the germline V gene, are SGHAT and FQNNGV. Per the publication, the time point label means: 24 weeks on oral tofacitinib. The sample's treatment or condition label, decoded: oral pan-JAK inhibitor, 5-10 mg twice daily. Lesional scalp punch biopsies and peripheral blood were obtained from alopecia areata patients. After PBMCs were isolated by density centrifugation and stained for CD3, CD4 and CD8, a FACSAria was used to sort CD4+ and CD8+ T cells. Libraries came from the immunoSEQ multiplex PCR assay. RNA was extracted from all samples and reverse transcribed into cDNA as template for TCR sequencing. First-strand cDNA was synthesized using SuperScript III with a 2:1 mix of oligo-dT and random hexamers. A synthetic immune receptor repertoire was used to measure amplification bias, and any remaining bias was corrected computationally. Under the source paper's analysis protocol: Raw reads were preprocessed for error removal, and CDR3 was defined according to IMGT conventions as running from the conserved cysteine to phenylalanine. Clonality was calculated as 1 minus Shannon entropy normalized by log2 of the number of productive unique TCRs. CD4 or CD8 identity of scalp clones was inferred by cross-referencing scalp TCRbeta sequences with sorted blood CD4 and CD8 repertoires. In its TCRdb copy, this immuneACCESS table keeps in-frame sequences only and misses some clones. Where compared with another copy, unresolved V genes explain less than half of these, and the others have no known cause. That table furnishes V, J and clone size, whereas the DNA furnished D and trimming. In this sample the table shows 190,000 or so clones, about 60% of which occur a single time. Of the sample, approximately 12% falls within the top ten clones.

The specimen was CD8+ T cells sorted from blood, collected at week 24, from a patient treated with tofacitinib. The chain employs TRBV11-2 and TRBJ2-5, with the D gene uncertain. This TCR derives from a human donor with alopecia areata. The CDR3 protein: CASSLGVRWVSLFETQYF. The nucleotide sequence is TGTGCCAGCAGCTTAGGAGTACGCTGGGTCAGCCTTTTTGAGACCCAGTACTTC.